This T cell receptor beta chain was captured in a study of blood T cell repertoires in COVID-19. Study summary: T cells, B-cell-depleted T cells, or PBMCs provided the cDNA or gDNA that served as material.

Only in-frame clones appear in the TCRdb table, and some are missing; sequencing was by immunoSEQ multiplex PCR. This sample yields about 150,000 clones, of which about 89% are seen a single time; 5.5% to 7.5% belongs to the top ten. V shed 5 bases and J 6 bases; nucleotides not matched to a gene: 8. This CDR3 is built from 14 residues. The germline V gene encodes CDR1 SGHTA and CDR2 FQGNSA. This clone has just one count. This rearrangement joins TRBV7-2 to TRBJ2-5, with 8 bases lining up with TRBD1. The sequenced sample consisted of peripheral blood. This receptor was identified in an elderly man with acute or convalescent COVID-19. CDR3 residues: CASSASGGHKTQYF. The DNA for the CDR3 is TGTGCCAGCAGCGCGTCAGGGGGCCACAAGACCCAGTACTTC. Filled out from reference TRBV7-2 and TRBJ2-5, the complete variable domain reads GAGVSQSPSNKVTEKGKDVELRCDPISGHTALYWYRQSLGQGLEFLIYFQGNSAPDKSGLPSDRFSAERTGGSVSTLTIQRTQQEDSAVYLCASSASGGHKTQYFGPGTRLLVL.